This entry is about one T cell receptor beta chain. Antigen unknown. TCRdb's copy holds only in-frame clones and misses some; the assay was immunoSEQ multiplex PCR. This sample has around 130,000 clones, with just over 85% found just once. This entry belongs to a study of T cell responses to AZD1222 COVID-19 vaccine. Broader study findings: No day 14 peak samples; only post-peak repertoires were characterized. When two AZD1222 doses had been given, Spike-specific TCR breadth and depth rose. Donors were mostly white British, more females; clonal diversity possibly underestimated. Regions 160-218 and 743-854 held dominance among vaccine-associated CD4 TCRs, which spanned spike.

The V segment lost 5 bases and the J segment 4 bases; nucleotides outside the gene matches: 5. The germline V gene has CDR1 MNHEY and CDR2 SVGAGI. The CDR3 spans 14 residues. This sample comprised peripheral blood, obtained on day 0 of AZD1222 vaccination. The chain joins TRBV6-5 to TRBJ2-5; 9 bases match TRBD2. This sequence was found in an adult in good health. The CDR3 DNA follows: TGTGCCAGCAGTAGAGGACTAGCGATAGAGACCCAGTACTTC. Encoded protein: CASSRGLAIETQYF.